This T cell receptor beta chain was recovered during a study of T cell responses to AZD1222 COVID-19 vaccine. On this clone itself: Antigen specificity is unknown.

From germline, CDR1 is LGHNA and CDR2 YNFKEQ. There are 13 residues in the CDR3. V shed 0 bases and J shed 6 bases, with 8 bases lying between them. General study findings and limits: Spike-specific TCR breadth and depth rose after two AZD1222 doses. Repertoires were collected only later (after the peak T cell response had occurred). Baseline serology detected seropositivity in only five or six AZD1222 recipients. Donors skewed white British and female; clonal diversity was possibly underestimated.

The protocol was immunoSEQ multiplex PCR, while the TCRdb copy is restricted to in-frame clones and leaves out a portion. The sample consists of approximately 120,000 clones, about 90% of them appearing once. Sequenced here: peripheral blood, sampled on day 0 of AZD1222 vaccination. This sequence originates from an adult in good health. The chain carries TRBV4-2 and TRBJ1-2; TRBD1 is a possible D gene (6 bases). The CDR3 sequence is CASSQDRGHGYTF. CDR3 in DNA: TGTGCCAGCAGCCAAGATCGGGGGCATGGCTACACCTTC.